Sequencing of this T cell receptor (beta chain) was carried out in a study of tumor and adjacent non-tumor tissue in lung cancer. Overall study context: Patients comprised about a dozen adenocarcinoma, 2 squamous cell carcinoma and 1 small cell lung cancer.

The template was RNA from unsorted bulk tissue. The normal lung tissue was taken more than 3 cm from the tumor edge. Chemotherapy-naive patients with new lung cancer underwent thoracic surgery in China, August–November 2014. TCRbeta libraries were built with three rounds of nested PCR, modified from ARM-PCR. One entry per CDR3 protein results from TCRdb running MiXCR on the multiplex PCR reads. The sample includes 80,000 to 100,000 distinct CDR3 sequences, roughly 78% of them seen just once. CDR3 length equals 16 residues. The germline V gene encodes CDR1 MGHRA and CDR2 YSYEKL. In regard to this clonotype: The junction departs from the called germline gene at one end, perhaps through a read error.

This receptor was identified in a man aged 60-69 years with small cell lung cancer. V usage is TRBV4-1 and J usage is TRBJ2-1; TRBD2 aligns across 8 bases. What was sequenced was distant non-tumor lung tissue. The CDR3: CASSRAGGIGPNEQFF. In DNA form, the CDR3 reads TGCGCCAGTAGCCGCGCGGGGGGCATCGGCCCCAATGAGCAGTTCTTC.